These 6 T cell receptor beta chains share one sample of origin, sequenced in a study of T-cell memory formation after mild COVID-19. TCRdb passed the 5' RACE reads through MiXCR, listing each CDR3 protein once. The sample holds approximately 210,000 distinct CDR3 sequences, more than 25% seen once. The material sequenced was PBMCs or a T cell subset sorted from them (not recorded which). These receptors were taken from an adult woman who had mild COVID-19 (a few samples of this study predate the infection). Cell type and time point are not known.

V usage is TRBV6-5 and J usage is TRBJ2-6, with no clear D. In germline, CDR1 is MNHEY, CDR2 SVGAGI. CDR3 length equals 15 residues. Trimming shortened V by 0 bases and J by 1 base, and 4 bases separated the two germline ends. The CDR3 region has the DNA TGTGCCAGCAGTTACTCTGTGTCTGGGGCCAACGTCCTGACTTTC. It is translated as CASSYSVSGANVLTF.

For this clonotype: One end of the junction varies from germline; a read error may be responsible. The chain is built from TRBV30 and TRBJ2-5; 13 bases map to TRBD2. Germline-derived CDR1 and CDR2 are GTSNPN and SVGIG (reference sequence). This CDR3 comprises 14 residues. CDR3 sequence (DNA): TGTGCCAGGAGACTAGCGGGGGGCCAAGAGACCCAGTACTTC. Amino acid sequence: CARRLAGGQETQYF.

The genes are TRBV5-5 and TRBJ2-3; D unclear. The CDR3 length is 15 residues. Trimming removed 2 bases at V and 0 bases at J, with 10 bases between. Germline loops: CDR1 SGHKS, CDR2 YYEKEE (reference sequence). The CDR3 DNA reads as TGTGCCAGCAGCTTCCGCGCGGCTAGCACAGATACGCAGTATTTT. Protein product: CASSFRAASTDTQYF.

The J gene is TRBJ2-1, the V gene TRBV6-2 or TRBV6-3; no clear D. CDR3 length equals 18 residues. Germline CDR1 reads MNHEY; CDR2 reads SVGEGT. Trimming cost V 0 bases and J 0 bases, with 15 bases left between them. CDR3 protein: CASSYSIYPRSSYNEQFF. CDR3 in DNA: TGTGCCAGCAGTTACTCGATCTACCCCCGGAGCTCCTACAATGAGCAGTTCTTC.

The V gene is TRBV27, the J gene TRBJ2-7; the D is unclear. CDR1 and CDR2 from the germline V gene are MNHEY and SMNVEV (reference sequence). This CDR3 is 14 amino acids long. V gave up 7 bases and J gave up 1 base, with 14 bases separating them. The CDR3 DNA is TGTGCCAGCACCCCCTCAGAGTTTTCCTACGAGCAGTACTTC. Translating gives CASTPSEFSYEQYF.

The chain has TRBV29-1 and TRBJ1-2; D might be TRBD1 (6 bases). The ends were cut back, 4 bases at V and 0 bases at J, with 15 bases in the middle. CDR3 length: 15 residues. CDR1 and CDR2 from the germline V gene are SQVTM and ANQGSEA. The CDR3 coding sequence is TGCAGCGTTGCGGACAGAGAGTTCCCTAACTATGGCTACACCTTC. As protein: CSVADREFPNYGYTF.